This T cell receptor beta chain was captured in a study of radiation and T cells in renal cell carcinoma. The study, taken as a whole, reports: Baseline intratumoral clonotype presence is unknown without pretreatment biopsies.

CDR1 and CDR2 from the germline V gene are SEHNR and FQNEAQ (reference sequence). This CDR3 has 15 residues. V lost 6 bases to trimming and J lost 1 base, with 14 bases between them. About this clone: What it binds is unknown.

Profiling relied on immunoSEQ multiplex PCR, and the TCRdb table lists in-frame clones only, not all of them. Among roughly 92,000 clones listed, approximately 80% were seen once. Time point of the sample: blood 4 weeks post-SBRT, at nephrectomy. Specified treatment: 15 Gy SBRT to primary tumor, nephrectomy 4 weeks later. The chain recombines TRBV7-9 with TRBJ2-3; D is uncertain. Sequences were derived from blood, sampled from a patient whose treatment included radiotherapy and nephrectomy. This clonotype was obtained from a man in his fifties or sixties with renal cell carcinoma. The CDR3 sequence: CASSLIIGGTDTQYF. The CDR3 DNA is TGTGCCAGCAGTCTAATCATAGGCGGCACAGATACGCAGTATTTT.